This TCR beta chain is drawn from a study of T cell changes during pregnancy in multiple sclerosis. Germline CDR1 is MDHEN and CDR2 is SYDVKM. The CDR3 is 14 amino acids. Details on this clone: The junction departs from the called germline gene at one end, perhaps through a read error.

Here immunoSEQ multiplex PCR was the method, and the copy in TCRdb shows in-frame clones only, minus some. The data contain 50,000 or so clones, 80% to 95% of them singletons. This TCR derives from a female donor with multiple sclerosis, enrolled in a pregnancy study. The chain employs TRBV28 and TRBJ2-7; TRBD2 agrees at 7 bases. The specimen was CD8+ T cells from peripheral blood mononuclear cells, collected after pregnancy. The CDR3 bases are TGTGCCAGCAGCCCCGGACTAGAGTCCTCCGAGCAGTACTTC. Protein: CASSPGLESSEQYF.